This is a list of T cell receptor beta chains from one sample in a study of PD-L1 blockade in urothelial cancer. Libraries were prepared by immunoSEQ multiplex PCR; TCRdb keeps only in-frame clonotypes and omits some of them. There are around 38,000 clones in the sample; around 88% occur only once, and roughly 24% lies in the top ten. This sample comprised PBMCs, obtained around atezolizumab (anti-PD-L1) treatment. Receptors originate from a man aged 55 to 70 with urothelial cancer. CDR3s include the opening cysteine and the closing phenylalanine or tryptophan. The D gene is left open where the match is weak.

D	J	V	CDR3
.	TRBJ1-2	TRBV6-6	CASSFIAQGRGYGYTF
.	TRBJ2-7	TRBV6-9	CASSYRGKYEQYF
.	TRBJ2-7	TRBV11-2	CASSLASGATYEQYF
.	TRBJ2-5	TRBV9	CASSAHGPGMTQYF
.	TRBJ1-1	TRBV5-1	CASSQLRVDTEAFF
.	TRBJ2-5	TRBV7-3	CASSLTARGQETQYF
TRBD1	TRBJ1-2	TRBV29-1	CSVRQGTGYGYTF
TRBD1	TRBJ1-2	TRBV5-1	CASSLAGQGSKVYGYTF
TRBD2	TRBJ2-2	TRBV15	CATSTLAGPGELFF
.	TRBJ2-7	TRBV5-4	CASSLGGVLGYEQYF
TRBD1	TRBJ1-2	TRBV9	CASSPGEGGLYGYTF
.	TRBJ2-6	TRBV29-1	CSVEEGGSGANVLTF
TRBD2	TRBJ2-1	TRBV6-5	CASSYSMASGYNEQFF
.	TRBJ2-3	TRBV14	CASSHDLRNTQYF
TRBD1	TRBJ2-7	TRBV2	CASSGTKTGVTSYEQYF
.	TRBJ2-2	TRBV6-1	CASSSLTGTGELFF
.	TRBJ1-1	TRBV19	CASSIGGATEAFF